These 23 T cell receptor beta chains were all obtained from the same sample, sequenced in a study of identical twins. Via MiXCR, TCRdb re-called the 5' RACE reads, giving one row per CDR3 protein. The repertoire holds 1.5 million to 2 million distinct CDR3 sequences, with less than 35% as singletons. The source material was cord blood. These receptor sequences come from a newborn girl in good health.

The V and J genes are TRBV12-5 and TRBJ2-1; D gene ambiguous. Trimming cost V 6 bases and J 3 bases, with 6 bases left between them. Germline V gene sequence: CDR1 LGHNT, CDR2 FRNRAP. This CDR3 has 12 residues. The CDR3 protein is CASGLNYNEQFF. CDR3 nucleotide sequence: TGTGCTAGTGGCCTTAACTACAATGAGCAGTTCTTC.

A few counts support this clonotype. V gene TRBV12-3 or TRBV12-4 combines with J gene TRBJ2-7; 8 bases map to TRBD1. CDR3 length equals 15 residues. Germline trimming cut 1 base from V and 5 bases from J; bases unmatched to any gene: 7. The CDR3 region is CASSLGQGASDEQYF. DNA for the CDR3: TGTGCCAGCAGTTTAGGGCAGGGGGCCTCGGACGAGCAGTACTTC.

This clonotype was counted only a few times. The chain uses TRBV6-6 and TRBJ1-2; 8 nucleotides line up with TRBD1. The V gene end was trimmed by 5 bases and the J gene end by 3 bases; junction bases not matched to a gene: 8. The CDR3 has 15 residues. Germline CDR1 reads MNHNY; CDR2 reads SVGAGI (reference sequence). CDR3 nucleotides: TGTGCCAGCAGTCGCGGACAGGGAAGGGACTATGGCTACACCTTC. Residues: CASSRGQGRDYGYTF.

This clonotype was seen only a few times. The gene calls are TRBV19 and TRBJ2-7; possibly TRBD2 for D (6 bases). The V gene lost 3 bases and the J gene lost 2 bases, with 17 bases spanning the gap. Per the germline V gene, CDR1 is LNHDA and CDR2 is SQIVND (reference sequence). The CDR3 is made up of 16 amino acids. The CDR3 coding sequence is TGTGCCAGTAGTATCGCCGGGACTCATCGTACCTACGAGCAGTACTTC. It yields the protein CASSIAGTHRTYEQYF. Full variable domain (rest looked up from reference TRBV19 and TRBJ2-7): DGGITQSPKYLFRKEGQNVTLSCEQNLNHDAMYWYRQDPGQGLRLIYYSQIVNDFQKGDIAEGYSVSREKKESFPLTVTSAQKNPTAFYLCASSIAGTHRTYEQYFGPGTRLTVT.

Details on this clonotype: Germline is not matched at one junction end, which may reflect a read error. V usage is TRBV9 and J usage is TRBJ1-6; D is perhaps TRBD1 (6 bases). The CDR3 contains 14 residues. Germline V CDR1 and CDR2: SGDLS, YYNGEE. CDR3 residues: CASSAGQGISSLHF. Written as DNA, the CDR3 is TGTGCCAGCAGCGCGGGACAAGGGATTTCATCCCTCCACTTT.

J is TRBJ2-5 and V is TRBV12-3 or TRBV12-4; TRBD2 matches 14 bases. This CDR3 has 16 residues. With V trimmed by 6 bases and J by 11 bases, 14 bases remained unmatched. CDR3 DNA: TGTGCCAGCAGCTCTTCCCCGACTAGCGGGAGGGCTAAGCAGTACTTC. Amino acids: CASSSSPTSGRAKQYF.

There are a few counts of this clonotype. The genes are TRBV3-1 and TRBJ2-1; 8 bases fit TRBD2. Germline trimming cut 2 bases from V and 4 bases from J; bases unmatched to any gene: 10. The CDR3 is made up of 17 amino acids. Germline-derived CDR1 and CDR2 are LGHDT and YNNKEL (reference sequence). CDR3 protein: CASSQREREWVYNEQFF. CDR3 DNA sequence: TGTGCCAGCAGCCAAAGGGAGCGGGAGTGGGTTTACAATGAGCAGTTCTTC.

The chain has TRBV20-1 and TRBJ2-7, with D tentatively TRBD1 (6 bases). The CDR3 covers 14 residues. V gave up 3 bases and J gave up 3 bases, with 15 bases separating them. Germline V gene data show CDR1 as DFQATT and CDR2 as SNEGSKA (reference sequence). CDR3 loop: CSASPGHLFYEQYF. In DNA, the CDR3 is TGCAGTGCTAGCCCGGGACACCTCTTCTACGAGCAGTACTTC.

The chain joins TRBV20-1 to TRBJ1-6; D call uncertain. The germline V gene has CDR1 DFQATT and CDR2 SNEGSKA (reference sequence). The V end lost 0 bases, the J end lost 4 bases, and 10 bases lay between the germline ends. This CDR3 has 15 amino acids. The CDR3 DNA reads TGCAGTGCTAGAGATGCAGAGACGTATAATTCACCCCTCCACTTT. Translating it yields CSARDAETYNSPLHF.

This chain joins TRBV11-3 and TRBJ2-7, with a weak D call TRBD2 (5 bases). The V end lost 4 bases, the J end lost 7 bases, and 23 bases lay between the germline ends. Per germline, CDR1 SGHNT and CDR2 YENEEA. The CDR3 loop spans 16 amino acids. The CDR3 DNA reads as TGTGCCAGCAGCTGCACTCATGGAGGCCTCTACAATGAGCAGTACTTC. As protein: CASSCTHGGLYNEQYF.

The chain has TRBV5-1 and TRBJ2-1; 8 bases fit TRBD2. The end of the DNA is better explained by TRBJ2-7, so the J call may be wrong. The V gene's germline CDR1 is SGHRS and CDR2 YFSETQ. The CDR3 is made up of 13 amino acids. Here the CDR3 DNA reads TGCGCCAGCAGCTTGGTCCGGGAGGGCGAGCAGTACTTC. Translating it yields CASSLVREGEQYF.

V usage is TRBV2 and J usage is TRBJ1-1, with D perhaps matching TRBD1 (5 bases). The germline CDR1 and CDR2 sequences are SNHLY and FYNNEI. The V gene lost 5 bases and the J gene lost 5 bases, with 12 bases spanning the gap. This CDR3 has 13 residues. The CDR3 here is CASSKSGRTEAFF. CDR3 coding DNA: TGTGCCAGCAGTAAATCAGGGAGGACTGAAGCTTTCTTT.

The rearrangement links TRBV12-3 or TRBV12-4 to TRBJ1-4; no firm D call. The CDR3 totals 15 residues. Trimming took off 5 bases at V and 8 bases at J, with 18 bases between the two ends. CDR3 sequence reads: CASSLPRGSAEKLFF. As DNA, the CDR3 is TGTGCCAGCAGTCTACCTCGCGGCTCAGCGGAAAAACTGTTTTTT.

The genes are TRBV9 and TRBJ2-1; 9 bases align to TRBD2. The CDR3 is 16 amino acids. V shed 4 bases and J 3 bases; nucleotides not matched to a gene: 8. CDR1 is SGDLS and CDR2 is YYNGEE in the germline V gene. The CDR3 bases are TGTGCCAGCAGCTCGGAGGGTAGCGGGAGCTACAATGAGCAGTTCTTC. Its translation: CASSSEGSGSYNEQFF.

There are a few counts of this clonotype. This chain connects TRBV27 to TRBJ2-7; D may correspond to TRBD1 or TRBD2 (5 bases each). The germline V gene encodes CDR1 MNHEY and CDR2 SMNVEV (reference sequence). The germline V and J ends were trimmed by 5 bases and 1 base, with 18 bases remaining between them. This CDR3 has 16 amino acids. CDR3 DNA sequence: TGTGCCAGCAGTCCCGGCCTCGGGACGGCTTCCTACGAGCAGTACTTC. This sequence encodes CASSPGLGTASYEQYF.

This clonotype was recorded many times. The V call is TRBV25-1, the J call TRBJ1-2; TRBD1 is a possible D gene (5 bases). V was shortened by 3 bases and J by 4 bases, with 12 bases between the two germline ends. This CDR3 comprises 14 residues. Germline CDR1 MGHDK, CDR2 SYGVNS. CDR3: CASSEKQVPYGYTF. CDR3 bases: TGTGCCAGCAGTGAGAAACAGGTGCCCTATGGCTACACCTTC.

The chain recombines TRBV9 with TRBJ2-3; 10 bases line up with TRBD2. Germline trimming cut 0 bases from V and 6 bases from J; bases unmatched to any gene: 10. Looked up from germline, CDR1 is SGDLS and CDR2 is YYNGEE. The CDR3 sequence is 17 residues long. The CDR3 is CASSVAPSGSTADTQYF. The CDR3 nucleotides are TGTGCCAGCAGCGTAGCCCCTAGCGGGAGTACTGCGGATACGCAGTATTTT.

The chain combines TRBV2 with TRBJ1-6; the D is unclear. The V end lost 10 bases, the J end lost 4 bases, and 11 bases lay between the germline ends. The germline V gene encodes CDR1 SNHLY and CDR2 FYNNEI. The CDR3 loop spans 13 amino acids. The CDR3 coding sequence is TGTGCCACCCGGACGGATTATAATTCACCCCTCCACTTT. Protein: CATRTDYNSPLHF.

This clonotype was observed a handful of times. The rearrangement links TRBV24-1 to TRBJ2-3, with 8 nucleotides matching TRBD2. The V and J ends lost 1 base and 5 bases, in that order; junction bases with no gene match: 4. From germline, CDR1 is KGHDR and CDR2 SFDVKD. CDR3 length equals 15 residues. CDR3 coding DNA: TGTGCCACCAGTGATTTCAGGCTAGCGGGAGATACGCAGTATTTT. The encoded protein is CATSDFRLAGDTQYF.

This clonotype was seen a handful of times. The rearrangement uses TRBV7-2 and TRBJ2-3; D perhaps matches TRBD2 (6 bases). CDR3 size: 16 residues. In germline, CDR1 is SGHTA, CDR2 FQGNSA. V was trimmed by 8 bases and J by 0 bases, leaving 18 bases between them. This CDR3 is CASAPGVLLSTDTQYF. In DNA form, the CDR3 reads TGTGCCAGCGCGCCGGGAGTCCTTCTTAGCACAGATACGCAGTATTTT.

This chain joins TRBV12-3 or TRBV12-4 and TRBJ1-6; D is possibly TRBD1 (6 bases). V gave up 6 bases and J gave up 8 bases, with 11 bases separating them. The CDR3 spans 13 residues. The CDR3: CASSLDRHSPLHF. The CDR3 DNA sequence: TGTGCCAGCAGCCTGGACAGACATTCACCCCTCCACTTT.

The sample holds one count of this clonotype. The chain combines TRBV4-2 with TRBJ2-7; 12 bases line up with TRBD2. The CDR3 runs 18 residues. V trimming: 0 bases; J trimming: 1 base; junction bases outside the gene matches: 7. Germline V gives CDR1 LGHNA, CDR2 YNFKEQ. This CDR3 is CASSQDRTSGTGSYEQYF. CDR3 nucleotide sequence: TGTGCCAGCAGCCAAGATCGGACTAGCGGGACGGGATCCTACGAGCAGTACTTC.

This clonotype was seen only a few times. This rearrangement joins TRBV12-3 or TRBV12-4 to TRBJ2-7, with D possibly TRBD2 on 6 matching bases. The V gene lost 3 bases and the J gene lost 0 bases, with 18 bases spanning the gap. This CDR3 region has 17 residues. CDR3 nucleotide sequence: TGTGCCAGCAGTTTTTTCATCGTAGCGGAGATCTCCTACGAGCAGTACTTC. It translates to CASSFFIVAEISYEQYF.